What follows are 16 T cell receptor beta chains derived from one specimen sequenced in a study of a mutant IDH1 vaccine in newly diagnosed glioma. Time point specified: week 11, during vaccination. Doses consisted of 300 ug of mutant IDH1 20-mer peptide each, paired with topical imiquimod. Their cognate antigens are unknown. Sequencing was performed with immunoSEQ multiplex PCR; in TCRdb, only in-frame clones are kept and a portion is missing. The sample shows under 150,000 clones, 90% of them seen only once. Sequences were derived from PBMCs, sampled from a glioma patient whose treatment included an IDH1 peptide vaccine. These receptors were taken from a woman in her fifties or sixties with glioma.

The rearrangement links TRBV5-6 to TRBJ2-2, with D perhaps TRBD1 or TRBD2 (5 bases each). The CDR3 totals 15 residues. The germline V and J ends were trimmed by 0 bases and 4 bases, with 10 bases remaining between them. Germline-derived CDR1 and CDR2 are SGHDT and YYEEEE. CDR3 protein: CASSLVGTRTGELFF. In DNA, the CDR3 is TGTGCCAGCAGCTTGGTCGGGACCCGCACCGGGGAGCTGTTTTTT.

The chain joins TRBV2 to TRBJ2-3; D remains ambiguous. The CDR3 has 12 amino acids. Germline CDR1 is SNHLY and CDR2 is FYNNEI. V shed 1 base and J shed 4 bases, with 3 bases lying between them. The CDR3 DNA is TGTGCCAGCAGTGAAGGTTCAGATACGCAGTATTTT. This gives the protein CASSEGSDTQYF.

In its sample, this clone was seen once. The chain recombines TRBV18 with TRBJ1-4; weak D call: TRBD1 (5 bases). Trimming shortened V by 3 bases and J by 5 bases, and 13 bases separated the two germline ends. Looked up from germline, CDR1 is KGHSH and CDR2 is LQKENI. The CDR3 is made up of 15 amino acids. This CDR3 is CASSPNRGGNEKLFF. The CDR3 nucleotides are TGTGCCAGCTCACCTAACCGGGGGGGAAATGAAAAACTGTTTTTT.

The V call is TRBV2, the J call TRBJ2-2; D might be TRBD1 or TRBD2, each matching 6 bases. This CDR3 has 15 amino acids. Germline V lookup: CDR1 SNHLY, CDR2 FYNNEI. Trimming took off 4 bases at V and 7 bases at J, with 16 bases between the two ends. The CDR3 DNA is TGTGCCAGCAGTGGCCCCGGGGGCGCGGACGGGGAGCTGTTTTTT. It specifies CASSGPGGADGELFF.

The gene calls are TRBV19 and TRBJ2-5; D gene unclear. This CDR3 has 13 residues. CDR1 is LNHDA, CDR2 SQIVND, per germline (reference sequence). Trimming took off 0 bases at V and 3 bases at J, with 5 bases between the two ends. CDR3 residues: CASSIDTEETQYF. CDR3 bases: TGTGCCAGTAGTATAGACACAGAAGAGACCCAGTACTTC.

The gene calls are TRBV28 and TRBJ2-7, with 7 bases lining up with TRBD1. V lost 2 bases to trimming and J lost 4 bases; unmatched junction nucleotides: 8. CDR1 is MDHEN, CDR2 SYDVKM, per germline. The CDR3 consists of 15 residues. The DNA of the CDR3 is TGTGCCAGCAGTTTACCGACAGGGCGGAAGTACGAGCAGTACTTC. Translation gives CASSLPTGRKYEQYF.

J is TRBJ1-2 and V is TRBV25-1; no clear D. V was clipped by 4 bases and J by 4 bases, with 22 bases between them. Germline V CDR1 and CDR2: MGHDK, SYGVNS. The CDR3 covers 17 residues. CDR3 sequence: CASSGVGRGPGAYGYTF. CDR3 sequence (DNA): TGTGCCAGCAGTGGGGTGGGGAGAGGCCCAGGAGCCTATGGCTACACCTTC.

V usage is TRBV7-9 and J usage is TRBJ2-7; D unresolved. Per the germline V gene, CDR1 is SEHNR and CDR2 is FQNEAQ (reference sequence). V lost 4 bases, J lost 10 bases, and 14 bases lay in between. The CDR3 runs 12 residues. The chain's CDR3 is CASSSAGAGQYF. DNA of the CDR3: TGTGCCAGCAGCTCAGCCGGTGCAGGCCAGTACTTC.

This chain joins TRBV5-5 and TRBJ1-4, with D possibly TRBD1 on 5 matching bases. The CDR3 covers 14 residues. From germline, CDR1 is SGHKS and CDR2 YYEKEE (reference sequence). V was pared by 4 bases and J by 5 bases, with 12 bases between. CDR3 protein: CASSQGPMNEKLFF. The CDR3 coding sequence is TGTGCCAGCAGCCAGGGACCGATGAATGAAAAACTGTTTTTT.

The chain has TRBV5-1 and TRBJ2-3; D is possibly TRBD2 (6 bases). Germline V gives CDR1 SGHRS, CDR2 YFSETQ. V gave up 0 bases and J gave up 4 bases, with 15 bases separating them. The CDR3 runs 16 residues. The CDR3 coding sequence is TGCGCCAGCAGCTTGGAAGCTAGCGCTGGGGCAGATACGCAGTATTTT. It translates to CASSLEASAGADTQYF.

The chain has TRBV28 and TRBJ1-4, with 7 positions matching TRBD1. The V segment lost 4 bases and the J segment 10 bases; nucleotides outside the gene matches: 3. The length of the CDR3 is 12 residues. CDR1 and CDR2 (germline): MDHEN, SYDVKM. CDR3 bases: TGTGCCAGCAGTTGGGGACAGTTAAAACTGTTTTTT. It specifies CASSWGQLKLFF.

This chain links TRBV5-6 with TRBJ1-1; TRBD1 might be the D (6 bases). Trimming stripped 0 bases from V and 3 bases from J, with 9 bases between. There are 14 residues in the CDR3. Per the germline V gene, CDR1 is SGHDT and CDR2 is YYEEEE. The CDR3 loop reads CASSLAGADTEAFF. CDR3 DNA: TGTGCCAGCAGCTTGGCGGGGGCGGACACTGAAGCTTTCTTT. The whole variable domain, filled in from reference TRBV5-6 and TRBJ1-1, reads DAGVTQSPTHLIKTRGQQVTLRCSPKSGHDTVSWYQQALGQGPQFIFQYYEEEERQRGNFPDRFSGHQFPNYSSELNVNALLLGDSALYLCASSLAGADTEAFFGQGTRLTVV.

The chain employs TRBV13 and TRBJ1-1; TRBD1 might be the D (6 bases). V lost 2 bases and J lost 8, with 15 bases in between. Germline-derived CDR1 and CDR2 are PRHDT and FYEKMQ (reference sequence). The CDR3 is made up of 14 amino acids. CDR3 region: CASSLRGANGEAFF. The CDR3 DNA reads TGTGCCAGCAGCTTACGGGGGGCTAACGGGGAAGCTTTCTTT.

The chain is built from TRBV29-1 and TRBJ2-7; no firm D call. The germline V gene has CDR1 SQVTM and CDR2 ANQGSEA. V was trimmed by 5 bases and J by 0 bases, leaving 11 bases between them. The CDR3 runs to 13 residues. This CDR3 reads CSVQYTSSYEQYF. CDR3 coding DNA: TGCAGCGTTCAGTATACGAGCTCCTACGAGCAGTACTTC.

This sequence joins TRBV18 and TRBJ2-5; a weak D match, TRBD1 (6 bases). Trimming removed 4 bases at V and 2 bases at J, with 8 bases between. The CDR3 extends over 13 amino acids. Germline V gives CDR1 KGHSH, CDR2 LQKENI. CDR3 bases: TGTGCCAGCTCACGGACAGTTCAAGAGACCCAGTACTTC. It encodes CASSRTVQETQYF.

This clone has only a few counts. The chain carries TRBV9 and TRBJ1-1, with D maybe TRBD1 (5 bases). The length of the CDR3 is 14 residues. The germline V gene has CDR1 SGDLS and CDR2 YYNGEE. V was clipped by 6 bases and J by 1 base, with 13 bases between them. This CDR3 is CASTPGGTNTEAFF. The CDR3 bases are TGTGCCAGCACACCGGGAGGGACGAACACTGAAGCTTTCTTT.